This entry lists 8 T cell receptor beta chains sequenced from one sample in a study of blood T cell repertoires in COVID-19. The repertoire was sequenced with immunoSEQ multiplex PCR; TCRdb's copy has only in-frame clones and lacks some. The sample holds 150,000 to 200,000 clones, approximately 91% seen once. The sample was peripheral blood. These receptors were taken from a man younger than 35 with acute or convalescent COVID-19.

The chain has TRBV29-1 and TRBJ1-1; unclear D gene. This CDR3 is 15 amino acids long. Germline values: CDR1 SQVTM, CDR2 ANQGSEA. The germline V and J ends were trimmed by 0 bases and 1 base, with 12 bases remaining between them. The CDR3 here is CSVEDGGVPNTEAFF. The CDR3 nucleotides are TGCAGCGTTGAAGACGGCGGGGTCCCGAACACTGAAGCTTTCTTT.

A note on this clone: The sample carries other DNA sequences with the same CDR3. V gene TRBV19 combines with J gene TRBJ1-1; no clear D gene. CDR3 length equals 13 residues. Trimming stripped 2 bases from V and 0 bases from J, with 4 bases between. The germline V gene encodes CDR1 LNHDA and CDR2 SQIVND (reference sequence). CDR3: CASSISVNTEAFF. The CDR3 DNA is TGTGCCAGTAGTATAAGCGTGAACACTGAAGCTTTCTTT.

The rearrangement links TRBV9 to TRBJ1-3; a weak D match, TRBD1 (5 bases). CDR3 length: 16 residues. V lost 4 bases and J lost 4, with 18 bases in between. CDR1 is SGDLS and CDR2 is YYNGEE in the germline V gene. The CDR3 DNA sequence: TGTGCCAGCAGCTTGGGGGACTCACGCCTCGGAAACACCATATATTTT. Translation: CASSLGDSRLGNTIYF. Based on the CDR3 plus reference TRBV9 and TRBJ1-3, the full variable domain is DSGVTQTPKHLITATGQRVTLRCSPRSGDLSVYWYQQSLDQGLQFLIQYYNGEERAKGNILERFSAQQFPDLHSELNLSSLELGDSALYFCASSLGDSRLGNTIYFGEGSWLTVV.

The rearrangement uses TRBV14 and TRBJ2-7, with TRBD2 matching 13 bases. Germline CDR1 reads SGHDN; CDR2 reads FVKESK. The trim removed 3 bases at V and 6 bases at J, leaving 8 bases unmatched. This CDR3 has 16 amino acids. The CDR3 reads CASSQMGLAGSGEQYF. As DNA, the CDR3 is TGTGCCAGCAGCCAGATGGGACTAGCGGGGTCGGGCGAGCAGTACTTC. Full variable domain (rest looked up from reference TRBV14 and TRBJ2-7): EAGVTQFPSHSVIEKGQTVTLRCDPISGHDNLYWYRRVMGKEIKFLLHFVKESKQDESGMPNNRFLAERTGGTYSTLKVQPAELEDSGVYFCASSQMGLAGSGEQYFGPGTRLTVT.

V usage is TRBV19 and J usage is TRBJ2-1; 7 bases are shared with TRBD1. J gave up 2 bases and V 4 bases, and 5 bases lay outside the gene matches. CDR1 LNHDA and CDR2 SQIVND come from the germline V gene (reference sequence). The CDR3 covers 15 residues. This CDR3 is CASSTDRSTYNEQFF. For the CDR3, the DNA is TGTGCCAGTAGTACGGACAGGAGTACCTACAATGAGCAGTTCTTC.

V usage is TRBV7-9 and J usage is TRBJ1-2; TRBD1 aligns across 10 bases. This CDR3 comprises 13 residues. Losses at the gene ends were 6 bases for V and 7 bases for J; bases not matched to a gene: 5. Looked up from germline, CDR1 is SEHNR and CDR2 is FQNEAQ (reference sequence). As DNA, the CDR3 is TGTGCCAGCAGTCGGACAGGGGGAGGTGGCTACACCTTC. As protein: CASSRTGGGGYTF.

The V call is TRBV7-6, the J call TRBJ1-3; D remains unclear. The CDR3 spans 17 residues. Germline loops: CDR1 SGHVS, CDR2 FNYEAQ. The V end lost 3 bases, the J end lost 0 bases, and 15 bases lay between the germline ends. The CDR3 nucleotides read TGTGCCAGCAGCTTCTCACAGCCAAGTGTCTCTGGAAACACCATATATTTT. Translated, it gives CASSFSQPSVSGNTIYF.

This sequence joins TRBV6-4 and TRBJ2-1, with a weak D call TRBD2 (5 bases). This CDR3 has 15 amino acids. Germline CDR1 reads MRHNA; CDR2 reads SNTAGT. V dropped 0 bases and J dropped 0 bases, with 6 bases sitting between them. The DNA of the CDR3 is TGTGCCAGCAGTGACTCCGCGGGCTCCTACAATGAGCAGTTCTTC. This codes for CASSDSAGSYNEQFF.